These 25 T cell receptor beta chains share one sample of origin, sequenced in a study of blood T cells in healthy people across ages (dated by TCRdb to between 2015 and 2016). Library prep was done by 5' RACE. These reads were obtained on an Illumina HiSeq 2500. A second PCR of about 7 to 12 cycles was run with a J-beta primer mix and a sample-barcoded 5' primer. TCRdb trimmed public reads at Q25 via fastp, called clones via MiXCR and kept in-frame beta chains. All rows with the same CDR3 protein become a single entry with the most common DNA and genes. The sample profile shows about 810,000 distinct CDR3 sequences; 36% of them were found once. The ten largest clones take up under 15% of the sample. Sequenced material: blood. These receptors were collected from a man aged 18 to 35 in good health.

Ten or more counts support this clonotype. The chain joins TRBV14 to TRBJ2-7; 10 bases line up with TRBD1. The CDR3 totals 16 residues. Losses at the gene ends were 2 bases for V and 0 bases for J; bases not matched to a gene: 4. Germline CDR1 reads SGHDN; CDR2 reads FVKESK. The CDR3 here is CASSQSGTGASYEQYF. DNA for the CDR3: TGTGCCAGCAGCCAATCCGGGACAGGGGCCTCCTACGAGCAGTACTTC.

In its sample, this clonotype was seen a few times. The rearrangement joins TRBV14 to TRBJ2-3, with 9 bases identical to TRBD2. Per the germline V gene, CDR1 is SGHDN and CDR2 is FVKESK. The CDR3 is 16 amino acids. Trimming took 1 base from V and 1 from J; bases not matched to a gene: 3. The CDR3 loop is CASSQGSGGRTDTQYF. Here the CDR3 DNA reads TGTGCCAGCAGCCAAGGTAGCGGGGGCCGCACAGATACGCAGTATTTT.

This clonotype was recorded at least ten times. The V call is TRBV6-5, the J call TRBJ2-7; TRBD1 aligns across 10 bases. The CDR3 extends over 15 amino acids. Germline V lookup: CDR1 MNHEY, CDR2 SVGAGI. The V gene end was trimmed by 5 bases and the J gene end by 0 bases; junction bases not matched to a gene: 4. CDR3: CASSPGQGTSYEQYF. As DNA, the CDR3 is TGTGCCAGCAGTCCGGGACAGGGGACCTCCTACGAGCAGTACTTC.

The V gene is TRBV12-3 or TRBV12-4, the J gene TRBJ2-3, with 9 bases fitting TRBD2. CDR3 length equals 14 residues. V lost 6 bases and J lost 5; bases outside the gene matches: 6. The chain's CDR3 is CASRSGGRGDTQYF. The DNA of the CDR3 is TGTGCCAGCAGAAGCGGGGGGAGAGGAGATACGCAGTATTTT.

CDR3: CASSVTSGGAHGTQYF. The CDR3 bases are TGTGCCAGCAGTGTGACTAGCGGGGGGGCCCATGGTACGCAGTATTTT. The rearrangement joins TRBV12-3 or TRBV12-4 to TRBJ2-3, with TRBD2 matching over 14 bases. The trim removed 5 bases at V and 8 bases at J, leaving 9 bases unmatched. CDR3 size: 16 residues.

On this clonotype: One end of the junction fails to match germline, which may point to a read error. The J gene is TRBJ2-7, the V gene TRBV6-2 or TRBV6-3, with 7 bases identical to TRBD1. Per germline, CDR1 MNHEY and CDR2 SVGEGT. CDR3 length: 14 amino acids. The DNA of the CDR3 is TGTGTCAGCAGCGGACAGGAAAGATTCTACGAGCAGTACTTC. This encodes CVSSGQERFYEQYF.

The J gene is TRBJ2-3, the V gene TRBV5-1; tentatively, D is TRBD2 (6 bases). The V gene's germline CDR1 is SGHRS and CDR2 YFSETQ. The V gene lost 2 bases and the J gene lost 0 bases, with 19 bases spanning the gap. The CDR3 contains 18 residues. The CDR3 spells CASSFGGTRATSTDTQYF. The CDR3 DNA sequence: TGCGCCAGCAGCTTTGGAGGGACCAGGGCAACTAGCACAGATACGCAGTATTTT.

This chain joins TRBV3-1 and TRBJ2-7; D gene uncertain. The CDR3 extends over 15 amino acids. V was shortened by 2 bases and J by 2 bases, with 13 bases between the two germline ends. The V gene's germline CDR1 is LGHDT and CDR2 YNNKEL (reference sequence). The CDR3 sequence: CASSQSAAVTYEQYF. The CDR3 coding sequence is TGTGCCAGCAGCCAATCTGCCGCTGTTACCTACGAGCAGTACTTC.

The chain employs TRBV7-2 and TRBJ2-5, with D possibly being TRBD1 (5 bases). The CDR3 extends over 14 amino acids. The V gene lost 4 bases and the J gene lost 4 bases, with 13 bases spanning the gap. Germline V gene data show CDR1 as SGHTA and CDR2 as FQGNSA. The CDR3 loop is CASSSPGWGETQYF. The CDR3, as DNA: TGTGCCAGCAGCTCCCCAGGGTGGGGAGAGACCCAGTACTTC.

This clonotype was observed many times. This chain links TRBV10-3 with TRBJ1-1, with TRBD1 as a possible D gene (5 bases). This CDR3 has 13 residues. Germline V CDR1 and CDR2: ENHRY, SYGVKD. Trimming took 8 bases from V and 1 from J, leaving 11 bases between them. Here the CDR3 reads CAISAGSNTEAFF. CDR3 in DNA: TGTGCCATCTCGGCAGGGTCGAACACTGAAGCTTTCTTT.

The gene calls are TRBV7-2 and TRBJ1-4; tentative D call: TRBD1 (5 bases). The germline V gene encodes CDR1 SGHTA and CDR2 FQGNSA. V lost 5 bases and J 7 bases, leaving 14 bases between the germline ends. The length of the CDR3 is 14 residues. CDR3: CASSQGRVGEKLFF. The DNA of the CDR3 is TGTGCCAGCAGCCAGGGCAGGGTGGGTGAAAAACTGTTTTTT.

This clonotype has a count of ten or more. CDR3 DNA: TGCAGCGTGCAGACCGGGGGGGCCGGTGAGCAGTTCTTC. Translation gives CSVQTGGAGEQFF. This sequence joins TRBV29-1 and TRBJ2-1; 8 bases match TRBD2. The CDR3 is made up of 13 amino acids. Germline V gene lookup returns CDR1 SQVTM and CDR2 ANQGSEA. Unmatched junction bases numbered 10, after V lost 6 bases and J lost 9 bases.

This sequence joins TRBV5-1 and TRBJ1-6, with a possible D match to TRBD1 (6 bases). The CDR3 consists of 17 residues. Germline V gene data show CDR1 as SGHRS and CDR2 as YFSETQ. V was trimmed by 0 bases and J by 6 bases, leaving 16 bases between them. This CDR3 reads CASSLEPGGLGNSPLHF. The CDR3 DNA is TGCGCCAGCAGCTTGGAGCCCGGGGGCCTAGGTAATTCACCCCTCCACTTT. The full variable domain, in which reference TRBV5-1 and TRBJ1-6 provide the parts outside the CDR3, is KAGVTQTPRYLIKTRGQQVTLSCSPISGHRSVSWYQQTPGQGLQFLFEYFSETQRNKGNFPGRFSGRQFSNSRSEMNVSTLELGDSALYLCASSLEPGGLGNSPLHFGNGTRLTVT.

There are a few counts of this clonotype. This rearrangement joins TRBV29-1 to TRBJ1-1; D is perhaps TRBD1 (5 bases). This CDR3 is 14 amino acids long. Trimming left V 6 bases short and J 2 bases short, with 16 bases between. Germline V CDR1 and CDR2: SQVTM, ANQGSEA. The CDR3 spells CSVESGTANTEAFF. The CDR3 bases are TGCAGCGTGGAATCCGGGACGGCCAACACTGAAGCTTTCTTT.

This clonotype was recorded many times. The chain joins TRBV3-1 to TRBJ1-5, with D perhaps matching TRBD1 (5 bases). Germline V lookup: CDR1 LGHDT, CDR2 YNNKEL (reference sequence). Trimming took off 3 bases at V and 3 bases at J, with 9 bases between the two ends. There are 14 residues in the CDR3. CDR3 in DNA: TGTGCCAGCAGCCAGGGGACCGCCAATCAGCCCCAGCATTTT. Its translation is CASSQGTANQPQHF.

The genes are TRBV29-1 and TRBJ1-2; D not certain. The CDR3 is 13 residues long. V lost 3 bases and J 3 bases, leaving 11 bases between the germline ends. The germline CDR1 and CDR2 sequences are SQVTM and ANQGSEA. Here the CDR3 DNA reads TGCAGCGTTGAGTCTCGGGGTCACTATGGCTACACCTTC. As protein: CSVESRGHYGYTF.

This clonotype appeared many times. The genes are TRBV10-3 and TRBJ1-2, with TRBD1 matching over 8 bases. The CDR3 contains 16 residues. Unmatched junction bases numbered 9, after V lost 6 bases and J lost 0 bases. CDR1 and CDR2 from the germline V gene are ENHRY and SYGVKD. CDR3 sequence reads: CAIRPGQGITNYGYTF. The DNA for the CDR3 is TGTGCCATCAGGCCCGGACAGGGAATCACTAACTATGGCTACACCTTC.

The table lists this clonotype with a count of one. The chain joins TRBV7-3 to TRBJ1-1; 7 nucleotides agree with TRBD1. V shed 5 bases, J shed 6 bases, and the junction held 9 bases outside the gene matches. CDR1 SGHTA and CDR2 FQGTGA come from the germline V gene. The CDR3 covers 14 residues. CDR3 DNA sequence: TGTGCCAGCAGCCCCAGGGGGACTTCCGCTGAAGCTTTCTTT. Protein sequence: CASSPRGTSAEAFF.

This clonotype was counted between two and nine times. The chain recombines TRBV6-5 with TRBJ2-5; TRBD2 aligns across 9 bases. CDR1 is MNHEY and CDR2 is SVGAGI in the germline V gene. V gave up 6 bases and J gave up 4 bases; unmatched junction bases: 9. This CDR3 has 15 residues. DNA of the CDR3: TGTGCCAGCAGACCGGGACTAGCCTTTCGAGAGACCCAGTACTTC. Translation gives CASRPGLAFRETQYF.

This clonotype was recorded many times. This chain uses TRBV29-1 with TRBJ2-5, with D unclear. The CDR3 covers 11 residues. The V end was cut by 3 bases, the J end by 5 bases, with 7 bases between. Germline V gives CDR1 SQVTM, CDR2 ANQGSEA. CDR3 sequence (DNA): TGCAGCGTTGATGAGTTGGAGACCCAGTACTTC. It yields the protein CSVDELETQYF. Using reference TRBV29-1 and TRBJ2-5 for the parts outside the CDR3, the full variable domain is SAVISQKPSRDICQRGTSLTIQCQVDSQVTMMFWYRQQPGQSLTLIATANQGSEATYESGFVIDKFPISRPNLTFSTLTVSNMSPEDSSIYLCSVDELETQYFGPGTRLLVL.

V usage is TRBV14 and J usage is TRBJ2-3; D unresolved. The CDR3 has 17 amino acids. Trimming left V 0 bases short and J 5 bases short, with 18 bases between. Germline-derived CDR1 and CDR2 are SGHDN and FVKESK. The CDR3 DNA reads as TGTGCCAGCAGCCAAGATAAGTGGCACGCCACGGGAGATACGCAGTATTTT. This codes for CASSQDKWHATGDTQYF.

The chain is built from TRBV29-1 and TRBJ1-4; 9 bases align to TRBD1. The length of the CDR3 is 13 residues. The germline gives CDR1 SQVTM, CDR2 ANQGSEA. Trimming cost V 6 bases and J 8 bases; bases outside gene matches: 7. The CDR3 DNA reads as TGCAGCGTGAACAGGGGGCTTGGGGAAAAACTGTTTTTT. Translation: CSVNRGLGEKLFF.

The gene calls are TRBV4-1 and TRBJ1-1, with a possible D match to TRBD1 (5 bases). The CDR3 has 14 residues. Germline V CDR1 and CDR2: MGHRA, YSYEKL. Trimming shortened V by 1 base and J by 10 bases, and 16 bases separated the two germline ends. CDR3 region: CASSQVGQGNGAFF. DNA for the CDR3: TGCGCCAGCAGCCAAGTGGGGCAGGGAAATGGAGCTTTCTTT.

The V and J genes are TRBV9 and TRBJ1-2, with 7 bases fitting TRBD1. This CDR3 is built from 13 residues. The germline V gene has CDR1 SGDLS and CDR2 YYNGEE. Germline trimming cut 4 bases from V and 7 bases from J; bases unmatched to any gene: 7. CDR3 amino acids: CASSPGGGLGYTF. The CDR3 DNA sequence: TGTGCCAGCAGCCCAGGGGGGGGCCTTGGCTACACCTTC.

The rearrangement joins TRBV29-1 to TRBJ2-3; no clear D. Germline values: CDR1 SQVTM, CDR2 ANQGSEA. V lost 3 bases and J lost 6, with 7 bases in between. The CDR3 spans 11 residues. This CDR3 is CSVEPLDTQYF. CDR3 in DNA: TGCAGCGTTGAGCCCTTGGATACGCAGTATTTT.